The sequence of this TCR beta chain was determined in a study of T cell responses to AZD1222 COVID-19 vaccine. Whole-study results and caveats: CD4 TCRs associated with vaccination spanned spike, dominating at 160-218 and 743-854. Repertoires in all cases were sampled only once the peak T cell response had passed. Seropositive status at baseline applied to only six AZD1222 recipients.

To note about this clone: The antigen is not known.

Clones were read by immunoSEQ multiplex PCR, and TCRdb kept only the in-frame ones, dropping some. The sample lists about 150,000 clones; about 88% were seen once. The sequence derives from an adult in good health. The sequencing used peripheral blood, collected on day 0 of AZD1222 vaccination.

Here the CDR3 reads CASSPWQGNTEAFF. The CDR3 DNA is TGTGCCAGCAGCCCCTGGCAGGGAAACACTGAAGCTTTCTTT. The rearrangement links TRBV9 to TRBJ1-1; possibly TRBD1 for D (5 bases). The CDR3 loop spans 14 amino acids. The ends were cut back, 4 bases at V and 2 bases at J, with 12 bases in the middle. Germline-derived CDR1 and CDR2 are SGDLS and YYNGEE.